Following are 32 T cell receptor beta chains from one sample sequenced in a study of blood T cell repertoires in COVID-19. Profiled with immunoSEQ multiplex PCR; TCRdb holds only in-frame clones, not every one. The data show about 300,000 clones, roughly 87% seen once. Sequencing was done on a sample of PBMCs or T cells enriched from blood (not recorded which). These receptors originate from a woman in her 30s who had recovered from COVID-19.

The genes are TRBV7-2 and TRBJ2-5, with 8 bases identical to TRBD2. The CDR3 contains 17 residues. Germline CDR1 reads SGHTA; CDR2 reads FQGNSA. The J segment lost 4 bases and the V segment lost 2 bases, leaving 12 bases of the junction unmatched. The CDR3 DNA sequence: TGTGCCAGCAGCTTAATGGGTCCCGGGGGGGCACGAGAGACCCAGTACTTC. Protein: CASSLMGPGGARETQYF.

The gene calls are TRBV25-1 and TRBJ1-6; tentative D call: TRBD1 (5 bases). This CDR3 contains 15 residues. Germline loops: CDR1 MGHDK, CDR2 SYGVNS. V shed 4 bases and J shed 10 bases, with 17 bases lying between them. CDR3 coding DNA: TGTGCCAGCAGTGGAACCCAGGGAGGTACCTCACCCCTCCACTTT. Its protein product is CASSGTQGGTSPLHF.

A remark on this clone: A much larger clone is a single base away; this may be a read error. The CDR3 loop reads CASSFGGGGTDTQYF. CDR3 bases: TGTGCCAGCAGCTTTGGCGGGGGGGGCACAGATACGCAGTATTTT. The chain combines TRBV7-2 with TRBJ2-3; 9 bases are a match to TRBD2. CDR3 length equals 15 residues. Trimming took 3 bases from V and 1 from J; bases not matched to a gene: 2. Germline loops: CDR1 SGHTA, CDR2 FQGNSA.

The chain has TRBV9 and TRBJ2-2; TRBD1 matches 10 bases. The CDR3 spans 16 residues. Germline CDR1 and CDR2: SGDLS and YYNGEE. Losses at the gene ends were 4 bases for V and 1 base for J; bases not matched to a gene: 4. Here the CDR3 DNA reads TGTGCCAGCAGCCACCGGACAGGGGGGAACACCGGGGAGCTGTTTTTT. It yields the protein CASSHRTGGNTGELFF.

The genes are TRBV12-3 or TRBV12-4 and TRBJ1-5; D uncertain. The CDR3 has 13 residues. V dropped 4 bases and J dropped 1 base, with 5 bases sitting between them. CDR3 coding DNA: TGTGCCAGCAGTTCGGGGAGCAATCAGCCCCAGCATTTT. Its translation is CASSSGSNQPQHF.

The V and J genes are TRBV9 and TRBJ1-3; D is undetermined. The V end was cut by 1 base, the J end by 2 bases, with 13 bases between. The CDR3 spans 16 residues. Germline V gene sequence: CDR1 SGDLS, CDR2 YYNGEE. The CDR3 is CASSVRGYGTGNTIYF. The CDR3 coding sequence is TGTGCCAGCAGCGTACGAGGGTATGGAACTGGAAACACCATATATTTT.

This chain joins TRBV2 and TRBJ1-5, with TRBD1 matching over 8 bases. V shed 4 bases and J 1 base; nucleotides not matched to a gene: 3. The germline CDR1 and CDR2 sequences are SNHLY and FYNNEI. This CDR3 comprises 15 residues. For the CDR3, the DNA is TGTGCCAGCAGTGCTACAGGGGGAAGCAATCAGCCCCAGCATTTT. The encoded protein is CASSATGGSNQPQHF.

A single count supports this clone. The rearrangement joins TRBV30 to TRBJ2-3; D unclear. CDR3 length equals 12 residues. Per germline, CDR1 GTSNPN and CDR2 SVGIG (reference sequence). V was clipped by 4 bases and J by 4 bases, with 9 bases between them. This CDR3 is CAWTRAADTQYF. CDR3 DNA sequence: TGTGCCTGGACTAGAGCCGCAGATACGCAGTATTTT. The complete variable domain, with remaining parts taken from reference TRBV30 and TRBJ2-3, reads SQTIHQWPATLVQPVGSPLSLECTVEGTSNPNLYWYRQAAGRGLQLLFYSVGIGQISSEVPQNLSASRPQDRQFILSSKKLLLSDSGFYLCAWTRAADTQYFGPGTRLTVL.

The chain employs TRBV18 and TRBJ2-7, with 8 bases that match TRBD1. The trim removed 0 bases at V and 4 bases at J, leaving 2 bases unmatched. The V gene's germline CDR1 is KGHSH and CDR2 LQKENI. The CDR3 contains 14 residues. The CDR3 DNA reads as TGTGCCAGCTCACCACCGGACAGGGAATACGAGCAGTACTTC. It yields the protein CASSPPDREYEQYF.

The chain links TRBV28 to TRBJ1-2, with D possibly TRBD1 on 6 matching bases. The CDR3 length is 14 residues. Germline V gene lookup returns CDR1 MDHEN and CDR2 SYDVKM. V dropped 8 bases and J dropped 0 bases, with 13 bases sitting between them. The CDR3 reads CASYLRGSNYGYTF. The DNA for the CDR3 is TGTGCCAGCTACCTCAGGGGTTCTAACTATGGCTACACCTTC.

The chain has TRBV18 and TRBJ1-1, with D maybe TRBD1 (5 bases). Germline V gene lookup returns CDR1 KGHSH and CDR2 LQKENI. CDR3 length: 14 residues. V gave up 2 bases and J gave up 1 base, with 8 bases separating them. The CDR3 is CASSPRQTNTEAFF. The CDR3 DNA reads TGTGCCAGCTCACCAAGACAGACGAACACTGAAGCTTTCTTT.

The rearrangement joins TRBV5-1 to TRBJ2-1, with TRBD2 identical over 11 bases. Germline CDR1 and CDR2: SGHRS and YFSETQ. The CDR3 has 15 amino acids. The J segment lost 3 bases and the V segment lost 4 bases, leaving 3 bases of the junction unmatched. The CDR3 DNA reads as TGCGCCAGCAGCAGTACTAGCGGGAGCTACAATGAGCAGTTCTTC. Amino acid sequence: CASSSTSGSYNEQFF.

The chain joins TRBV5-1 to TRBJ2-3, with D perhaps TRBD2 (6 bases). V lost 4 bases and J lost 6, with 18 bases in between. The CDR3 loop spans 15 amino acids. Germline CDR1 SGHRS, CDR2 YFSETQ. CDR3 residues: CASSTSRGLGDTQYF. In nucleotides, the CDR3 is TGCGCCAGCAGCACCAGTCGGGGGTTGGGGGATACGCAGTATTTT.

This clone was recorded a few times. The rearrangement joins TRBV19 to TRBJ2-3; 8 nucleotides agree with TRBD2. The V segment lost 2 bases and the J segment 2 bases; nucleotides outside the gene matches: 6. The CDR3 contains 16 residues. Germline V CDR1 and CDR2: LNHDA, SQIVND (reference sequence). DNA for the CDR3: TGTGCCAGTAGTATAAATAGCGGGACGCACACAGATACGCAGTATTTT. Protein: CASSINSGTHTDTQYF. The full variable domain, completed using reference TRBV19 and TRBJ2-3, is DGGITQSPKYLFRKEGQNVTLSCEQNLNHDAMYWYRQDPGQGLRLIYYSQIVNDFQKGDIAEGYSVSREKKESFPLTVTSAQKNPTAFYLCASSINSGTHTDTQYFGPGTRLTVL.

The chain carries TRBV7-2 and TRBJ2-7; the D gene is possibly TRBD2 (6 bases). The V gene lost 3 bases and the J gene lost 6 bases, with 12 bases spanning the gap. The CDR3 has 13 residues. CDR1 and CDR2 from the germline V gene are SGHTA and FQGNSA. The CDR3 sequence: CASSLAGSGEQYF. In nucleotides, the CDR3 is TGTGCCAGCAGCTTGGCGGGATCCGGCGAGCAGTACTTC.

The rearrangement joins TRBV9 to TRBJ2-3, with D maybe TRBD1 (6 bases). Germline V gives CDR1 SGDLS, CDR2 YYNGEE. CDR3 length equals 16 residues. V was shortened by 0 bases and J by 1 base, with 12 bases between the two germline ends. The CDR3 coding sequence is TGTGCCAGCAGCGTAGATCTGGGGGCGGGCACAGATACGCAGTATTTT. It specifies CASSVDLGAGTDTQYF.

The rearrangement links TRBV7-8 to TRBJ1-2, with no clear D. This CDR3 contains 13 residues. CDR1 and CDR2 from the germline V gene are SGHVS and FQNEAQ. The V gene lost 1 base and the J gene lost 8 bases, with 11 bases spanning the gap. This chain's CDR3 is CASSLERALGYTF. The DNA for the CDR3 is TGTGCCAGCAGCTTAGAGCGCGCGTTGGGCTACACCTTC. Combining the CDR3 with reference TRBV7-8 and TRBJ1-2 gives the whole variable domain GAGVSQSPRYKVAKRGQDVALRCDPISGHVSLFWYQQALGQGPEFLTYFQNEAQLDKSGLPSDRFFAERPEGSVSTLKIQRTQQEDSAVYLCASSLERALGYTFGSGTRLTVV.

V and J are TRBV11-2 and TRBJ2-3, with D perhaps being TRBD1 or TRBD2 (5 bases each). Trimming pared 5 bases from V and 2 bases from J, leaving 14 bases between. CDR3 size: 15 residues. From germline, CDR1 is SGHAT and CDR2 FQNNGV. The CDR3 loop reads CASSVGSRDTDTQYF. DNA of the CDR3: TGTGCCAGCAGCGTAGGGAGCAGGGACACAGATACGCAGTATTTT.

J is TRBJ2-7 and V is TRBV4-1, with 8 nucleotides matching TRBD1. CDR3 length equals 15 residues. Germline loops: CDR1 MGHRA, CDR2 YSYEKL. V was clipped by 1 base and J by 7 bases; unmatched bases: 9. CDR3 loop: CASSQGAQGAGEQYF. The CDR3 DNA is TGCGCCAGCAGCCAAGGGGCGCAGGGGGCAGGTGAGCAGTACTTC.

J is TRBJ2-7 and V is TRBV29-1; 10 nucleotides line up with TRBD1. The CDR3 runs to 14 residues. Germline V gives CDR1 SQVTM, CDR2 ANQGSEA. With V trimmed by 4 bases and J by 3 bases, 6 bases remained unmatched. For the CDR3, the DNA is TGCAGCGTTGTGGGAGGGGACAGGGGCTACGAGCAGTACTTC. Encoded protein: CSVVGGDRGYEQYF.

The rearrangement joins TRBV30 to TRBJ1-1; TRBD1 matches 7 bases. Germline V gives CDR1 GTSNPN, CDR2 SVGIG (reference sequence). The CDR3 runs 15 residues. With V trimmed by 2 bases and J by 7 bases, 13 bases remained unmatched. CDR3 in amino acids: CAWSLRQGWRGEAFF. The CDR3 DNA is TGTGCCTGGAGTCTAAGACAGGGATGGCGAGGTGAAGCTTTCTTT.

The genes are TRBV18 and TRBJ2-3; tentatively, D is TRBD1 (5 bases). The CDR3 runs to 17 residues. Germline values: CDR1 KGHSH, CDR2 LQKENI. Trimming pared 0 bases from V and 2 bases from J, leaving 15 bases between. The CDR3 nucleotides read TGTGCCAGCTCACCACCTGACAGCGCCTCCTCCACAGATACGCAGTATTTT. It translates to CASSPPDSASSTDTQYF.

The rearrangement links TRBV6-1 to TRBJ2-1; D gene uncertain. Germline V CDR1 and CDR2: MNHNS, SASEGT. Trimming took 1 base from V and 9 from J, leaving 10 bases between them. The CDR3 length is 13 residues. The CDR3 protein is CASSEVSDPEQFF. The CDR3 DNA sequence: TGTGCCAGCAGTGAAGTGAGTGATCCTGAGCAGTTCTTC.

V is TRBV7-8 and J is TRBJ2-7; TRBD1 agrees at 7 bases. Looked up from germline, CDR1 is SGHVS and CDR2 is FQNEAQ. The CDR3 loop spans 13 amino acids. Trimming at V came to 3 bases and at J to 3 bases, leaving 2 bases not matched to a gene. The CDR3 region has the DNA TGTGCCAGCAGCTTCGGGACAGACTACGAGCAGTACTTC. Its protein product is CASSFGTDYEQYF.

The chain recombines TRBV3-1 (or the pseudogene TRBV3-2) with TRBJ2-1; 7 bases match TRBD1. CDR3 length: 15 amino acids. J was trimmed by 5 bases and V by 2 bases; bases with no gene match: 6. Germline V gene data show CDR1 as LGHDT and CDR2 as YNNKEL (reference sequence). This CDR3 is CASSQIPGQNNEQFF. CDR3 in DNA: TGTGCCAGCAGCCAAATCCCGGGACAGAACAATGAGCAGTTCTTC.

The rearrangement links TRBV28 to TRBJ1-1; D might be TRBD1 (5 bases). Germline V CDR1 and CDR2: MDHEN, SYDVKM. CDR3 length equals 14 residues. The V end was cut by 7 bases, the J end by 4 bases, with 16 bases between. Here the CDR3 reads CASIPGGWGTEAFF. CDR3 nucleotide sequence: TGTGCCAGCATCCCGGGGGGTTGGGGCACTGAAGCTTTCTTT.

V is TRBV5-4 and J is TRBJ2-3; 12 bases agree with TRBD1. After removal of 5 bases from V and 6 bases from J, the junction contained 7 bases not matched to a gene. There are 15 residues in the CDR3. Per the germline V gene, CDR1 is SGHNT and CDR2 is YYREEE (reference sequence). In nucleotides, the CDR3 is TGTGCCAGCAGGCGTCCGGGACAGGGGGCGGATACGCAGTATTTT. It specifies CASRRPGQGADTQYF.

The chain employs TRBV2 and TRBJ2-3; D gene unclear. V was shortened by 3 bases and J by 0 bases, with 10 bases between the two germline ends. The CDR3 length is 15 residues. CDR1 is SNHLY, CDR2 FYNNEI, per germline. The CDR3 loop is CASSDGRSSTDTQYF. The DNA of the CDR3 is TGTGCCAGCAGTGATGGTAGATCTAGCACAGATACGCAGTATTTT.

This sequence joins TRBV9 and TRBJ2-7; D might be TRBD2 (7 bases). V was cut by 0 bases and J by 3 bases, with 13 bases left in between. Per germline, CDR1 SGDLS and CDR2 YYNGEE. The CDR3 covers 15 residues. The CDR3 nucleotides are TGTGCCAGCAGCGTAGACGGGGGGCAGAGCTACGAGCAGTACTTC. This sequence encodes CASSVDGGQSYEQYF.

This clone was found once. This chain links TRBV6-5 with TRBJ1-2; weak D call: TRBD1 (5 bases). Deletions cut 6 bases from V and 6 bases from J, with 8 bases between. CDR3 length: 11 residues. Germline CDR1 is MNHEY and CDR2 is SVGAGI. In nucleotides, the CDR3 is TGTGCCAGCAGGGGGGGGGATGGCTACACCTTC. Amino acid sequence: CASRGGDGYTF.

The genes are TRBV6-6 and TRBJ1-5, with 8 positions matching TRBD1. CDR1 and CDR2 from the germline V gene are MNHNY and SVGAGI (reference sequence). The CDR3 is made up of 15 amino acids. The J segment lost 7 bases and the V segment lost 5 bases, leaving 10 bases of the junction unmatched. This chain's CDR3 is CASSTMDRASQPQHF. The CDR3 nucleotides are TGTGCCAGCAGTACAATGGACAGGGCTTCACAGCCCCAGCATTTT.

The chain recombines TRBV29-1 with TRBJ1-2; 9 bases agree with TRBD1. Trimming removed 7 bases from V and 6 bases from J; junction bases left unmatched: 12. This CDR3 comprises 14 residues. Germline assignment: CDR1 SQVTM and CDR2 ANQGSEA. In DNA form, the CDR3 reads TGCAGCGCCGGGACAGGGCTCCATAGGGATGGCTACACCTTC. Encoded protein: CSAGTGLHRDGYTF.